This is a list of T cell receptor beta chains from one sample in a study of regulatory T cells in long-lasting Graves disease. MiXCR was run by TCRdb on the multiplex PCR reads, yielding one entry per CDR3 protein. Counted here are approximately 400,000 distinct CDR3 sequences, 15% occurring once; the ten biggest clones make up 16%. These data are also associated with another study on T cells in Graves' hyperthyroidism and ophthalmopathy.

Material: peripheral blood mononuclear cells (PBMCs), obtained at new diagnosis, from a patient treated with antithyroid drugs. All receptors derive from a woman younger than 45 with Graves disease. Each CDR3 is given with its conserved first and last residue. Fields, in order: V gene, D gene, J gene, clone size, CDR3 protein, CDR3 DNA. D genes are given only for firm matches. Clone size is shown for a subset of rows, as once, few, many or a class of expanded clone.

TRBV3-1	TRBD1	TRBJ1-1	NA	CASSTKTGGTEAFF	TGTGCCAGCAGCACTAAGACAGGGGGCACTGAAGCTTTCTTT
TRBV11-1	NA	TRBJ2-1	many	CASSSQSGSLYNEQFF	TGTGCCAGCAGCTCCCAATCCGGGTCGCTTTACAATGAGCAGTTCTTC
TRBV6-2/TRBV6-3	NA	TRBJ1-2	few	CASSEPEQRGYTF	TGTGCCAGCAGTGAACCGGAGCAAAGAGGCTACACCTTC
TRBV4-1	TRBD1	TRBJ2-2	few	CASSGTTGLAGELFF	TGCGCCAGCAGCGGAACGACAGGGTTAGCCGGGGAGCTGTTTTTT
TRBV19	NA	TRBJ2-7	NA	CASSKEGAYEQYF	TGTGCCAGTAGTAAGGAGGGGGCCTACGAGCAGTACTTC
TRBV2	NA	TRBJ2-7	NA	CASRPLLGFEQYF	TGTGCCAGCAGACCACTACTGGGGTTCGAGCAGTACTTC
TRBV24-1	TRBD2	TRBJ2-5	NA	CATSDPNSGRVRETQYF	TGTGCCACCAGTGATCCCAATAGCGGGAGGGTCCGGGAGACCCAGTACTTC
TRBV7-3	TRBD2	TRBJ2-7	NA	CASTGTSRPYEQYF	TGTGCCAGCACAGGGACTAGTCGCCCCTACGAGCAGTACTTC
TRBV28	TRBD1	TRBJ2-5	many	CASRAGQGPQSYF	TGTGCCAGCAGGGCCGGACAGGGCCCACAGTCGTATTTT
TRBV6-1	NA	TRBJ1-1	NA	CASSPWALNTEAFF	TGTGCCAGCAGTCCCTGGGCATTGAACACTGAAGCTTTCTTT
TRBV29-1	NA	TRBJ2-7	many	CSVRPGAHYEQYF	TGCAGCGTACGGCCGGGGGCCCACTACGAGCAGTACTTC
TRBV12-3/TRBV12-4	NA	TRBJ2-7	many	CASSFGQLSYEQYF	TGTGCCAGCAGTTTCGGACAACTCTCCTACGAGCAGTACTTC
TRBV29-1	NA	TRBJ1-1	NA	CSVVGGMNTEAFF	TGCAGCGTTGTAGGGGGAATGAACACTGAAGCTTTCTTT
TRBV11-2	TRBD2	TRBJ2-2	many	CASSLGLAGVANTGELFF	TGTGCCAGCAGCTTAGGGCTAGCGGGAGTAGCGAACACCGGGGAGCTGTTTTTT
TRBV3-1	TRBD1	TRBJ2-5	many	CASSQNSGGKETQYF	TGTGCCAGCAGCCAAAATTCAGGGGGCAAGGAGACCCAGTACTTC
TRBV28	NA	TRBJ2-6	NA	CASGFGSTGANVLTF	TGTGCCAGCGGTTTCGGGAGTACTGGGGCCAACGTCCTGACTTTC
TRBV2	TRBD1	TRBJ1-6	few	CASSAGTVTLGSPLHF	TGTGCCAGCAGTGCTGGGACAGTGACCCTCGGGTCACCCCTCCACTTT
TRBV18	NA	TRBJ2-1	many	CASSPRQIWPEQFF	TGTGCCAGCTCACCACGACAGATCTGGCCTGAGCAGTTCTTC
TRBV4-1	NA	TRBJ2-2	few	CASSQVQGGSGELFF	TGCGCCAGCAGCCAAGTTCAGGGGGGGTCCGGGGAGCTGTTTTTT
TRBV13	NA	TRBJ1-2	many	CASSLGRDPNYGYTF	TGTGCCAGCAGCTTAGGGAGGGACCCCAACTATGGCTACACCTTC
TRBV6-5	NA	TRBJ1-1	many	CASSYSIRGQAFF	TGTGCCAGCAGTTACTCGATCCGGGGGCAAGCTTTCTTT
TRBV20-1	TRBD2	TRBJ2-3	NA	CSARDLLAGGPTDTQYF	TGCAGTGCTAGAGACCTACTAGCGGGAGGGCCCACAGATACGCAGTATTTT
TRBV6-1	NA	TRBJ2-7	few	CASSQGGNYEQYF	TGTGCCAGCAGTCAGGGGGGGAACTACGAGCAGTACTTC
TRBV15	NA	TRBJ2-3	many	CATSREVASGTDTQYF	TGTGCCACCAGCAGAGAAGTGGCTAGCGGCACAGATACGCAGTATTTT
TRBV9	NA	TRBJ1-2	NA	CASSVAAGYGYGYTF	TGTGCCAGCAGCGTAGCGGCAGGGTACGGCTATGGCTACACCTTC
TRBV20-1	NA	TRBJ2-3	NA	CSATDRGQYEQYFGPSTDTQYF	NA
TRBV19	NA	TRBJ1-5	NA	CASSMGGVGQPQHF	TGTGCCAGTAGTATGGGTGGGGTTGGACAGCCCCAGCATTTT
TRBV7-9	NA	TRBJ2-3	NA	CASSSPPWRVADTQYF	TGTGCCAGCAGCTCCCCGCCGTGGAGGGTGGCAGATACGCAGTATTTT